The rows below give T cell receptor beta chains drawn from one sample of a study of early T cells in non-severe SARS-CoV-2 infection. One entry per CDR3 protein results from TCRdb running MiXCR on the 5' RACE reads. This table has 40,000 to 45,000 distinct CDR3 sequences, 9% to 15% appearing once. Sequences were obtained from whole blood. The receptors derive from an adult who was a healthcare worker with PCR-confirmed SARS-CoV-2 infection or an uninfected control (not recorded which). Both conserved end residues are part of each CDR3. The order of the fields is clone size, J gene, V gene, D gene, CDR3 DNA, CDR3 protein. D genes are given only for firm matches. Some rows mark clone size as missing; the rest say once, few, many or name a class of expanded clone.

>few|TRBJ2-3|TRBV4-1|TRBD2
TGCGCCAGCAGCCAAGTTGGCGGGGGGAGCACAGATACGCAGTATTTT
CASSQVGGGSTDTQYF
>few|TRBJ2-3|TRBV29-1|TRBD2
TGCAGCGTGGGCGGGGGGCTGAAAGATACGCAGTATTTT
CSVGGGLKDTQYF
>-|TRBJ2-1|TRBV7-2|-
TGTGCCAGCAGCTCAGAGATAAGGGGGGACTACAATGAGCAGTTCTTC
CASSSEIRGDYNEQFF
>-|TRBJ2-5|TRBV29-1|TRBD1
TGCAGCGGGAGACAGGGGGGCGAGACCCAGTACTTC
CSGRQGGETQYF
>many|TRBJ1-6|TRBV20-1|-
TGCAGTGCTAGAGGGGCCGCCACTGGTCCCCTCCACTTT
CSARGAATGPLHF
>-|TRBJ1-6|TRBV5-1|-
TGCGCCAGCAGGAGGGGTTTCAATAATTCACCCCTCCACTTT
CASRRGFNNSPLHF
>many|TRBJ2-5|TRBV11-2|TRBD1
TGTGCCAGCAGCCAATCACCAGGGGGAGAGACCCAGTACTTC
CASSQSPGGETQYF
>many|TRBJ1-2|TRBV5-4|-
TGTGCCAGCAGCTTGCTCCGGCTCAGGGAACTAAACTATGGCTACACCTTC
CASSLLRLRELNYGYTF
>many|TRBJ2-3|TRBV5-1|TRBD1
TGCGCCAGCAGCCCGGGACAGGGGGGATACACAGATACGCAGTATTTT
CASSPGQGGYTDTQYF
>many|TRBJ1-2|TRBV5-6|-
TGTGCCAGCAGCCCTGCCGGGACCTCTTCCCTCTATGGCTACACCTTC
CASSPAGTSSLYGYTF
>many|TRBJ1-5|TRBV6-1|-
TGTGCCAGCAGTGAAGCAGGGGGCAATCAGCCCCAGCATTTT
CASSEAGGNQPQHF